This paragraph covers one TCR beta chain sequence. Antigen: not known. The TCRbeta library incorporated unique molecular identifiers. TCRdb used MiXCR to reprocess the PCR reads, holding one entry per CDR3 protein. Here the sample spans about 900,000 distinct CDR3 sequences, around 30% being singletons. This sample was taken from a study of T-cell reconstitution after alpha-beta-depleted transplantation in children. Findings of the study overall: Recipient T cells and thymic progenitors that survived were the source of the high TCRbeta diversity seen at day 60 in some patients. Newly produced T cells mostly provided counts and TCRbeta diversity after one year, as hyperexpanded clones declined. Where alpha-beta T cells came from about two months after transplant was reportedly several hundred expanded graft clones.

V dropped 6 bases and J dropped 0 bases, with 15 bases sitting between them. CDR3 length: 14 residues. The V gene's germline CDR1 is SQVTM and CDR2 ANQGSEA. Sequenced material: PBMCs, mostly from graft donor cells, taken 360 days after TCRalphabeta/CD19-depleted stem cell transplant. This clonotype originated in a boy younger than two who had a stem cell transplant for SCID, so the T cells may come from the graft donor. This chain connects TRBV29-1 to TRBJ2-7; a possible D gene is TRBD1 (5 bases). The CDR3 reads CSVRPRQNSYEQYF. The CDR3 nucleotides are TGCAGCGTCCGTCCCCGACAGAACTCCTACGAGCAGTACTTC.